The source of this T cell receptor (beta chain) is a study of monozygotic twins with inflammatory bowel disease (dated by TCRdb to between 2018 and 2021). Concerning the study at large: The full study comprised around 30 monozygotic twin pairs: nine German pairs (four IBD-concordant, five IBD-discordant) and 19 IBD-discordant Danish pairs. Each individual had, on average, about 151 000 unique TCRalpha sequences and 181 000 unique TCRbeta sequences available for analysis. The search for disease-associated traits relied mainly on comparing IBD patients with their genetically identical healthy co-twins within discordant pairs. What the study reported, not specific to this receptor: IBD patients shared fewer clonotypes with other individuals than healthy twins did, most markedly in patients showing signs of disease activity. Differing immunosuppressive treatments among patients may have added background noise and inter-individual variability to the repertoires. No single strong signal or clonotype linked to IBD turned up in the results, so the idea that one exists was not supported. Repertoire similarity did not differ between concordant and discordant twins, possibly due to limited statistical power. A decrease in TCRbeta repertoire diversity, as measured by inverse Simpson index, was observed in IBD patients compared with their healthy co-twins. Different T cell subtypes could not be distinguished in the analysis.

From each donor, an approximately 2.4 ml peripheral blood sample was collected into PAXgene tubes and kept at -80 degrees C. Without T cell sorting, total RNA was isolated from whole blood using the PAXgene blood miRNA kit on an automated QIAcube. Peripheral blood from monozygotic twin pairs, either concordant or discordant for inflammatory bowel disease, underwent deep TCRalpha and TCRbeta repertoire profiling that used unique molecular barcoding. Smoking habits were recorded for all twin pairs, and each individual was classified as a current, former or never smoker. Including cysteine and phenylalanine, the CDR3 has 15 amino acids. No DNA appears here. From the germline V gene, CDR1 is SGDLS and CDR2 is YYNGEE. Libraries were prepared through 5' RACE. The input for every TCR library was approximately 3,500 ng of total RNA. For each sample, cDNA synthesis was carried out in eight separate reactions using SMARTScribe reverse transcriptase. During cDNA synthesis, template switching introduced unique molecular identifiers that contained a 6-nucleotide sample barcode. Two nested PCRs of approximately 16 and 9 cycles amplified the TCRalpha and TCRbeta cDNA, and bead purification followed each PCR. Before amplification, the cDNA was both treated with uracil DNA-glycosylase and purified with the QIAquick PCR purification kit. The second PCR added Illumina TruSeq-compatible adapters along with sample-specific barcodes. TapeStation and Qubit were used to check library quality and concentration, and about 5 ng of each library was pooled. Sequencing of the pooled libraries was done on an Illumina HiSeq2500 single-index Rapid Run using custom sequencing primers and 2 x 100 bp reads. Under the source paper's analysis protocol: UMI-based consensus assembly with MiGEC version 1.2.6 was used to correct PCR and sequencing errors. MiXCR version 2.1.1 was used for V(D)J alignment, clonotype assembly and CDR3 extraction. To normalise gene usage, clonotype sharing and MAIT/NKT TCR abundance, the top 1000, 10 000 and 20 000 clonotypes in each sample were analysed. After downsampling to 27 000 UMIs, diversity was calculated as the inverse Simpson index using the vegan R package. Paired Mann-Whitney U tests were applied to discordant twin pairs, with Benjamini-Hochberg correction for multiple testing. TCRdb reprocessed the sequencing reads and holds a single record per CDR3 protein sequence, with no DNA. These V and J calls originate from TCRdb's pipeline instead of the authors' own analysis. The table for this sample shows about 160,000 distinct CDR3 sequences. The top ten constitute roughly 2.3% of the sample.

Notes on this clonotype: There is no known antigen for this receptor.

The chain couples TRBV9 to TRBJ2-1; TCRdb indicates TRBD2, and absent DNA this call remains unverified. The TCR was taken from a human donor with ulcerative colitis or Crohn's disease, or a healthy co-twin of an affected twin (not recorded which). Sequencing was performed on blood. The CDR3 reads CASSLISGGYNEQFF.